A single sample is the source of the 26 T cell receptor beta chains below, sequenced in a study of blood T cell repertoires in COVID-19. Profiling relied on immunoSEQ multiplex PCR, and the TCRdb table lists in-frame clones only, not all of them. The table records 46,000 or so clones, approximately 88% of them present only once. Sequenced sample: peripheral blood. All receptors come from a man aged 50-60 years with acute or convalescent COVID-19.

This clone was counted between two and nine times. The gene calls are TRBV15 and TRBJ1-6; no definite D call. This CDR3 comprises 16 residues. CDR1 is LNHNV and CDR2 is YYDKDF in the germline V gene (reference sequence). Trimming removed 0 bases at V and 7 bases at J, with 13 bases between. The CDR3 loop reads CATSRDLADKNSPLHF. Here the CDR3 DNA reads TGTGCCACCAGCAGAGATCTGGCTGATAAGAATTCACCCCTCCACTTT.

The V gene is TRBV19, the J gene TRBJ2-5; D is perhaps TRBD1 (5 bases). Germline-derived CDR1 and CDR2 are LNHDA and SQIVND (reference sequence). The CDR3 has 12 amino acids. The germline V and J ends were trimmed by 4 bases and 5 bases, with 8 bases remaining between them. CDR3 protein: CASSTGWETQYF. As DNA, the CDR3 is TGTGCCAGTAGTACAGGGTGGGAGACCCAGTACTTC. Using reference TRBV19 and TRBJ2-5 for the parts outside the CDR3, the full variable domain is DGGITQSPKYLFRKEGQNVTLSCEQNLNHDAMYWYRQDPGQGLRLIYYSQIVNDFQKGDIAEGYSVSREKKESFPLTVTSAQKNPTAFYLCASSTGWETQYFGPGTRLLVL.

The V gene is TRBV6-5, the J gene TRBJ1-1; tentatively, D is TRBD1 (6 bases). This CDR3 is 13 amino acids long. The germline V gene has CDR1 MNHEY and CDR2 SVGAGI. Trimming took 7 bases from V and 1 from J, leaving 10 bases between them. This CDR3 is CASTGTQNTEAFF. CDR3 in DNA: TGTGCCAGCACCGGGACACAGAACACTGAAGCTTTCTTT.

The CDR3: CAWSDGILAGYTF. The DNA for the CDR3 is TGTGCCTGGAGTGACGGGATTCTTGCTGGCTACACCTTC. The V and J genes are TRBV30 and TRBJ1-2; D call uncertain. Per the germline V gene, CDR1 is GTSNPN and CDR2 is SVGIG (reference sequence). Trimming removed 1 base at V and 7 bases at J, with 13 bases between. This CDR3 has 13 residues.

This sequence joins TRBV24-1 and TRBJ1-5, with D possibly matching TRBD1 (5 bases). V shed 5 bases and J shed 7 bases, with 23 bases lying between them. The CDR3 runs to 17 residues. Germline CDR1 and CDR2: KGHDR and SFDVKD. The CDR3 nucleotides read TGTGCCACCAGTGCCACCGGGGGGTTGGGGGTCGGGCAGCCCCAGCATTTT. Its translation is CATSATGGLGVGQPQHF.

V is TRBV3-1 (or the pseudogene TRBV3-2) and J is TRBJ2-3, with D possibly TRBD2 on 5 matching bases. The V gene lost 1 base and the J gene lost 6 bases, with 8 bases spanning the gap. Germline V gene lookup returns CDR1 LGHDT and CDR2 YNNKEL (reference sequence). CDR3 size: 13 residues. The CDR3 DNA reads TGTGCCAGCAGCCAAGGGGAGTGGGATACGCAGTATTTT. This codes for CASSQGEWDTQYF.

The chain joins TRBV10-3 to TRBJ1-1; a possible D gene is TRBD1 (6 bases). Germline CDR1 is ENHRY and CDR2 is SYGVKD. The CDR3 contains 14 residues. Trimming stripped 7 bases from V and 0 bases from J, with 12 bases between. The CDR3 protein is CAINSQGMNTEAFF. DNA of the CDR3: TGTGCCATCAACTCTCAGGGGATGAACACTGAAGCTTTCTTT.

This clone was seen once. The gene calls are TRBV7-2 and TRBJ2-1; TRBD2 matches at 7 bases. CDR3 size: 17 residues. V shed 5 bases and J 4 bases; nucleotides not matched to a gene: 14. Germline CDR1 and CDR2: SGHTA and FQGNSA. CDR3 in amino acids: CASSPTRGGEGYNEQFF. The CDR3 DNA reads TGTGCCAGCAGCCCCACGAGGGGCGGGGAGGGGTACAATGAGCAGTTCTTC.

The rearrangement joins TRBV19 to TRBJ1-1; D remains ambiguous. Between the trimmed V and J ends, which lost 3 bases and 5 bases, there was a span of 10 bases. Germline V gives CDR1 LNHDA, CDR2 SQIVND (reference sequence). CDR3 size: 13 residues. The CDR3 DNA reads as TGTGCCAGTAGTATCGAAACCGGGACTGAAGCTTTCTTT. Protein: CASSIETGTEAFF.

This clone was observed a single time. The V gene is TRBV18, the J gene TRBJ1-1; D perhaps matches TRBD1 (6 bases). CDR3 length equals 13 residues. V lost 2 bases to trimming and J lost 3 bases, with 7 bases between them. Germline loops: CDR1 KGHSH, CDR2 LQKENI. As DNA, the CDR3 is TGTGCCAGCTCACCAAACAGGGACACTGAAGCTTTCTTT. Its protein product is CASSPNRDTEAFF.

This sequence joins TRBV6-5 and TRBJ1-2; weak D call: TRBD1 (5 bases). V was cut by 1 base and J by 7 bases, with 10 bases left in between. The germline gives CDR1 MNHEY, CDR2 SVGAGI. The CDR3 is made up of 13 amino acids. CDR3 bases: TGTGCCAGCAGTTACTTGGGGGAGGGTGGCTACACCTTC. Amino acid sequence: CASSYLGEGGYTF.

The chain has TRBV24-1 and TRBJ2-2, with 9 positions matching TRBD1. V shed 3 bases and J 6 bases; nucleotides not matched to a gene: 1. This CDR3 is 14 amino acids long. CDR1 is KGHDR and CDR2 is SFDVKD in the germline V gene. CDR3 sequence: CATSDNRGPGELFF. For the CDR3, the DNA is TGTGCCACCAGTGATAACAGGGGGCCCGGGGAGCTGTTTTTT.

The V call is TRBV5-1, the J call TRBJ1-2; D is perhaps TRBD1 (5 bases). V was trimmed by 4 bases and J by 4 bases, leaving 14 bases between them. This CDR3 is built from 14 residues. Germline CDR1 reads SGHRS; CDR2 reads YFSETQ. Written as DNA, the CDR3 is TGCGCCAGCAGCCCAGGGACGCGGGGCTATGGCTACACCTTC. As protein: CASSPGTRGYGYTF.

This rearrangement joins TRBV11-2 to TRBJ2-4; tentatively, D is TRBD2 (5 bases). Germline V gives CDR1 SGHAT, CDR2 FQNNGV. The V gene lost 5 bases and the J gene lost 6 bases, with 20 bases spanning the gap. The CDR3 length is 16 residues. CDR3 amino acids: CASSRADSGLGNIQYF. In nucleotides, the CDR3 is TGTGCCAGCAGCCGCGCGGACTCCGGGCTTGGAAACATTCAGTACTTC.

This clone is a singleton in its sample. The rearrangement links TRBV5-5 to TRBJ2-5; 8 nucleotides agree with TRBD1. The CDR3 length is 13 residues. V was pared by 4 bases and J by 4 bases, with 3 bases of the junction left unmatched. Germline assignment: CDR1 SGHKS and CDR2 YYEKEE (reference sequence). CDR3 sequence reads: CASSPGTGETQYF. The CDR3 nucleotides read TGTGCCAGCAGCCCCGGGACAGGAGAGACCCAGTACTTC.

The chain couples TRBV18 to TRBJ1-1; 10 nucleotides align to TRBD1. The germline V gene encodes CDR1 KGHSH and CDR2 LQKENI. V lost 3 bases and J lost 0; bases outside the gene matches: 4. The CDR3 is made up of 16 amino acids. In DNA form, the CDR3 reads TGTGCCAGCTCACCTCGGACAGGGGGACTGAACACTGAAGCTTTCTTT. This sequence encodes CASSPRTGGLNTEAFF.

The CDR3 nucleotides are TGTGCCAGCAGCTATGACATCTTCAATGAGCAGTTCTTC. Translation: CASSYDIFNEQFF. The chain employs TRBV5-5 and TRBJ2-1; D not certain. V lost 3 bases, J lost 6 bases, and 10 bases lay in between. Germline V gene lookup returns CDR1 SGHKS and CDR2 YYEKEE (reference sequence). This CDR3 region has 13 residues.

The rearrangement links TRBV11-2 to TRBJ2-7; D gene ambiguous. The V gene's germline CDR1 is SGHAT and CDR2 FQNNGV. The CDR3 is 15 amino acids. The V gene lost 1 base and the J gene lost 2 bases, with 12 bases spanning the gap. In DNA form, the CDR3 reads TGTGCCAGCAGCTTAGGCGGCGCACTAACCTACGAGCAGTACTTC. Its protein is CASSLGGALTYEQYF. The full variable domain, its missing parts supplied by reference TRBV11-2 and TRBJ2-7, is EAGVAQSPRYKIIEKRQSVAFWCNPISGHATLYWYQQILGQGPKLLIQFQNNGVVDDSQLPKDRFSAERLKGVDSTLKIQPAKLEDSAVYLCASSLGGALTYEQYFGPGTRLTVT.

This chain links TRBV3-1 (or the pseudogene TRBV3-2) with TRBJ1-1; 8 bases agree with TRBD1. Trimming cost V 6 bases and J 1 base; bases outside gene matches: 13. This CDR3 has 17 amino acids. Looked up from germline, CDR1 is LGHDT and CDR2 is YNNKEL (reference sequence). The CDR3 DNA sequence: TGTGCCAGCAGTCCAGCAGGGGGCGCAAGAGGGAACACTGAAGCTTTCTTT. This translates into CASSPAGGARGNTEAFF.

This chain links TRBV18 with TRBJ1-4; D is perhaps TRBD1 (5 bases). Germline V gene lookup returns CDR1 KGHSH and CDR2 LQKENI. V lost 2 bases, J lost 8 bases, and 12 bases lay in between. This CDR3 has 14 amino acids. The CDR3 protein is CASSPATVGEKLFF. In nucleotides, the CDR3 is TGTGCCAGCTCACCAGCGACAGTGGGGGAAAAACTGTTTTTT.

The chain recombines TRBV19 with TRBJ2-1; 11 bases fit TRBD2. Germline CDR1 and CDR2: LNHDA and SQIVND (reference sequence). Germline trimming cut 6 bases from V and 8 bases from J; bases unmatched to any gene: 3. The CDR3 runs to 13 residues. The CDR3 spells CASRVSGGDEQFF. CDR3 bases: TGTGCCAGTAGGGTTAGCGGGGGGGATGAGCAGTTCTTC.

The chain is built from TRBV3-1 (or the pseudogene TRBV3-2) and TRBJ1-1, with 8 bases lining up with TRBD1. J gave up 10 bases and V 2 bases, and 9 bases lay outside the gene matches. Germline assignment: CDR1 LGHDT and CDR2 YNNKEL (reference sequence). CDR3 length: 14 residues. The CDR3 nucleotides read TGTGCCAGCAGCCAACCTGGACAGGGCTCTTCAGCTTTCTTT. Translated, it gives CASSQPGQGSSAFF.

V gene TRBV18 combines with J gene TRBJ1-2, with TRBD1 matching 12 bases. The V and J ends lost 3 bases and 6 bases, in that order; junction bases with no gene match: 2. This CDR3 spans 14 amino acids. Germline assignment: CDR1 KGHSH and CDR2 LQKENI. Here the CDR3 reads CASSPGQGANGYTF. The CDR3 DNA is TGTGCCAGCTCACCGGGACAGGGGGCAAATGGCTACACCTTC.

This clone showed up many times. The CDR3, as DNA: TGTGCCAGCAGTTCACGGGGGGGCAATCAGCCCCAGCATTTT. It encodes CASSSRGGNQPQHF. The J gene is TRBJ1-5, the V gene TRBV27, with D perhaps TRBD1 (5 bases). In germline, CDR1 is MNHEY, CDR2 SMNVEV (reference sequence). This CDR3 is 14 amino acids long. V gave up 4 bases and J gave up 2 bases, with 9 bases separating them.

The J gene is TRBJ2-2, the V gene TRBV28, with 12 bases fitting TRBD1. CDR1 is MDHEN, CDR2 SYDVKM, per germline. V shed 5 bases, J shed 10 bases, and the junction held 8 bases outside the gene matches. This CDR3 has 15 residues. CDR3: CASSQPGQGALELFF. In nucleotides, the CDR3 is TGTGCCAGCAGTCAACCGGGACAGGGGGCTTTGGAGCTGTTTTTT.

The V call is TRBV4-3, the J call TRBJ1-1, with D possibly being TRBD1 (6 bases). Germline loops: CDR1 LGHNA, CDR2 YSLEER. The CDR3 runs 13 residues. V lost 0 bases to trimming and J lost 8 bases, with 10 bases between them. CDR3 loop: CASSQDGQGEAFF. DNA of the CDR3: TGCGCCAGCAGCCAAGATGGGCAGGGGGAAGCTTTCTTT.